The 15 T cell receptor beta chains listed next were all sequenced from one sample in a study of blood T cell repertoires in COVID-19. Only in-frame clones appear in the TCRdb table, and some are missing; sequencing was by immunoSEQ multiplex PCR. This table has hundreds of thousands of clones, just under 90% appearing once. Sequences were obtained from peripheral blood. These receptors all stem from a young woman with acute or convalescent COVID-19.

The V and J genes are TRBV19 and TRBJ1-5; possible D gene TRBD1, 5 bases. Germline CDR1 reads LNHDA; CDR2 reads SQIVND (reference sequence). The length of the CDR3 is 15 residues. Trimming pared 3 bases from V and 6 bases from J, leaving 15 bases between. The CDR3 DNA is TGTGCCAGTAGTATGCGGGGGAAGGGTAGTCAGCCCCAGCATTTT. It translates to CASSMRGKGSQPQHF. Looking up the rest from reference TRBV19 and TRBJ1-5 gives the full variable domain: DGGITQSPKYLFRKEGQNVTLSCEQNLNHDAMYWYRQDPGQGLRLIYYSQIVNDFQKGDIAEGYSVSREKKESFPLTVTSAQKNPTAFYLCASSMRGKGSQPQHFGDGTRLSIL.

V and J are TRBV5-1 and TRBJ1-3, with D uncertain. The CDR3 runs to 14 residues. The ends were cut back, 4 bases at V and 1 base at J, with 9 bases in the middle. Germline CDR1 and CDR2: SGHRS and YFSETQ. DNA of the CDR3: TGCGCCAGCAGCCCGACGGGGTCTGGAAACACCATATATTTT. It yields the protein CASSPTGSGNTIYF.

The chain couples TRBV19 to TRBJ1-1; no definite D call. The CDR3 consists of 13 residues. Between the trimmed V and J ends, which lost 5 bases and 4 bases, there was a span of 11 bases. Looked up from germline, CDR1 is LNHDA and CDR2 is SQIVND (reference sequence). The CDR3 DNA reads TGTGCCAGTAGTTCACTACCGGGCACTGAAGCTTTCTTT. Its protein is CASSSLPGTEAFF.

V gene TRBV29-1 combines with J gene TRBJ1-1; the D gene is possibly TRBD1 (5 bases). This CDR3 has 13 residues. Trimming left V 6 bases short and J 0 bases short, with 11 bases between. The germline V gene has CDR1 SQVTM and CDR2 ANQGSEA. The CDR3 DNA sequence: TGCAGCGTCCGGACAAAAATGAACACTGAAGCTTTCTTT. Protein sequence: CSVRTKMNTEAFF.

The V and J genes are TRBV3-1 (or the pseudogene TRBV3-2) and TRBJ2-3; D is ambiguous. CDR1 is LGHDT, CDR2 YNNKEL, per germline (reference sequence). The CDR3 is 15 residues long. V gave up 6 bases and J gave up 0 bases, with 13 bases separating them. This chain's CDR3 is CASRPGLFSTDTQYF. The CDR3 bases are TGTGCCAGCAGACCCGGGTTGTTTAGCACAGATACGCAGTATTTT.

The gene calls are TRBV7-3 and TRBJ2-2; no definite D call. CDR1 is SGHTA and CDR2 is FQGTGA in the germline V gene. V lost 0 bases to trimming and J lost 4 bases, with 6 bases between them. The CDR3 runs to 14 residues. CDR3 in DNA: TGTGCCAGCAGCTTAACCGGTGTCACCGGGGAGCTGTTTTTT. It yields the protein CASSLTGVTGELFF.

V and J are TRBV5-6 and TRBJ2-2; D may be TRBD2 (7 bases). Deletions cut 2 bases from V and 7 bases from J, with 15 bases between. The CDR3 contains 15 residues. CDR1 and CDR2 from the germline V gene are SGHDT and YYEEEE. The CDR3 sequence: CASSFPQGGLGELFF. CDR3 in DNA: TGTGCCAGCAGCTTCCCACAGGGAGGGCTCGGGGAGCTGTTTTTT.

The chain is built from TRBV1 and TRBJ2-7; TRBD2, the table's D call, lacks a check against the DNA. TRBV1 is a recognized pseudogene. The CDR3 sequence is 15 residues long. The CDR3 coding sequence is TGCACCAGCAGCCAAGGGACTAGCGGGTCGAAGAAGCAGTACTTC. Its protein is CTSSQGTSGSKKQYF.

This chain joins TRBV19 and TRBJ2-3; D ambiguous. The CDR3 extends over 12 amino acids. V lost 5 bases, J lost 7 bases, and 10 bases lay in between. Germline V gene sequence: CDR1 LNHDA, CDR2 SQIVND (reference sequence). The CDR3, as DNA: TGTGCCAGTAGTCCCAGCGATTATACGCAGTATTTT. Translated: CASSPSDYTQYF.

The J gene is TRBJ2-1, the V gene TRBV25-1; the match to TRBD1 covers 11 bases. This CDR3 spans 15 amino acids. Trimming took 4 bases from V and 2 from J; bases not matched to a gene: 1. Germline lookup yields CDR1 MGHDK and CDR2 SYGVNS. The CDR3 region has the DNA TGTGCCAGCAGTGCGGGACAGGGGGCCTACAATGAGCAGTTCTTC. It translates to CASSAGQGAYNEQFF.

This clone was observed once. This chain joins TRBV6-5 and TRBJ1-4; 8 bases are shared with TRBD1. V shed 4 bases, J shed 10 bases, and the junction held 11 bases outside the gene matches. The germline V gene encodes CDR1 MNHEY and CDR2 SVGAGI. This CDR3 spans 15 amino acids. For the CDR3, the DNA is TGTGCCAGCAGTTCAAGACAGGGGCAGGTCGGAAAACTGTTTTTT. This translates into CASSSRQGQVGKLFF.

This clone was seen just once. This chain joins TRBV4-1 and TRBJ1-5; 9 nucleotides align to TRBD1. V was pared by 3 bases and J by 7 bases, with 10 bases of the junction left unmatched. Germline loops: CDR1 MGHRA, CDR2 YSYEKL. The CDR3 length is 16 residues. DNA of the CDR3: TGCGCCAGCAGCCAGACGACAGGGGGACTGTGGCAGCCCCAGCATTTT. It yields the protein CASSQTTGGLWQPQHF.

The chain uses TRBV4-2 and TRBJ2-2; the match to TRBD1 covers 7 bases. The germline gives CDR1 LGHNA, CDR2 YNFKEQ. This CDR3 region has 17 residues. V lost 0 bases and J lost 1; bases outside the gene matches: 5. This chain's CDR3 is CASSQDSRTGNTGELFF. In nucleotides, the CDR3 is TGTGCCAGCAGCCAAGACTCAAGGACAGGGAACACCGGGGAGCTGTTTTTT.

The V call is TRBV7-9, the J call TRBJ2-7; tentatively, D is TRBD1 (5 bases). There are 15 residues in the CDR3. V was trimmed by 6 bases and J by 5 bases, leaving 20 bases between them. The germline V gene encodes CDR1 SEHNR and CDR2 FQNEAQ (reference sequence). This chain's CDR3 is CASSGAQGRGNEQYF. The CDR3 bases are TGTGCCAGCAGTGGGGCCCAAGGCCGAGGAAACGAGCAGTACTTC.

The chain recombines TRBV6-1 with TRBJ1-1; 8 bases agree with TRBD1. The CDR3 totals 16 residues. V dropped 3 bases and J dropped 0; count of bases not matched to a gene: 6. The germline V gene encodes CDR1 MNHNS and CDR2 SASEGT. CDR3 DNA: TGTGCCAGCAGTGACGCCGGACAGGGTATGAACACTGAAGCTTTCTTT. Protein: CASSDAGQGMNTEAFF.